This passage covers 27 T cell receptor beta chains from one sample sequenced in a study of blood T cell repertoires in COVID-19. TCRdb's table, derived via immunoSEQ multiplex PCR, lists solely in-frame clones and lacks some. The repertoire holds 250,000 to 350,000 clones, with approximately 87% as singletons. The specimen was peripheral blood. These receptors came from a woman between 50 and 59 years old who had recovered from COVID-19.

The chain uses TRBV18 and TRBJ2-1; 7 nucleotides match TRBD1. Per the germline V gene, CDR1 is KGHSH and CDR2 is LQKENI. CDR3 length: 15 amino acids. V shed 3 bases, J shed 9 bases, and the junction held 11 bases outside the gene matches. Here the CDR3 reads CASSPTLNGQAEQFF. CDR3 nucleotides: TGTGCCAGCTCACCGACACTCAATGGACAGGCTGAGCAGTTCTTC.

The CDR3 sequence: CASSYGLAPSTDTQYF. CDR3 in DNA: TGTGCCAGCAGCTACGGACTAGCTCCTTCCACAGATACGCAGTATTTT. This chain joins TRBV7-9 and TRBJ2-3, with 8 bases that match TRBD2. Germline-derived CDR1 and CDR2 are SEHNR and FQNEAQ (reference sequence). Unmatched junction bases numbered 8, after V lost 4 bases and J lost 2 bases. This CDR3 is 16 amino acids long.

The chain is built from TRBV18 and TRBJ2-7; 11 bases map to TRBD2. Germline CDR1 reads KGHSH; CDR2 reads LQKENI. This CDR3 spans 15 amino acids. With 3 bases clipped from V and 1 base from J, the junction kept 2 bases outside the gene matches. CDR3 nucleotide sequence: TGTGCCAGCTCACCCTCTAGCGGGGGGTCCTACGAGCAGTACTTC. Amino acid sequence: CASSPSSGGSYEQYF.

The gene calls are TRBV11-1 and TRBJ2-7; maybe TRBD1 (6 bases). CDR3 size: 14 residues. CDR1 is SGHAT and CDR2 is FQDESV in the germline V gene (reference sequence). The germline V and J ends were trimmed by 3 bases and 4 bases, with 13 bases remaining between them. The CDR3 loop is CASSFSQGGYEQYF. CDR3 DNA sequence: TGTGCCAGCAGCTTTTCACAGGGTGGATACGAGCAGTACTTC.

The chain employs TRBV15 and TRBJ1-5, with TRBD1 as a possible D gene (5 bases). The CDR3 is 13 residues long. Germline CDR1 LNHNV, CDR2 YYDKDF (reference sequence). The V and J ends lost 8 bases and 6 bases respectively, with 14 bases between them. CDR3 bases: TGTGCCACCGCCATTCGGGGGATTCAGCCCCAGCATTTT. Translated, it gives CATAIRGIQPQHF.

Only one count was recorded for this clone. The junction departs from germline at one end; a sequencing error may be responsible. This chain joins TRBV4-2 and TRBJ2-7; 8 bases are shared with TRBD2. Germline CDR1 LGHNA, CDR2 YNFKEQ. This CDR3 has 13 amino acids. The DNA for the CDR3 is TGTGCCAGCAGCCAAGACGGAGGCGGGAGGTTTCGCTTC. Translation gives CASSQDGGGRFRF.

A single count supports this clone. The V gene is TRBV29-1, the J gene TRBJ2-4; a weak D match, TRBD2 (6 bases). The germline V gene encodes CDR1 SQVTM and CDR2 ANQGSEA. The V end was cut by 4 bases, the J end by 7 bases, with 11 bases between. CDR3 length: 12 amino acids. In nucleotides, the CDR3 is TGCAGCGTTGTTGCTCTAGCGAACATTCAGTACTTC. This translates into CSVVALANIQYF.

CDR3 in DNA: TGTGCCAGCAGCTTCGACAGACTGCGAGAGACCCAGTACTTC. Its translation: CASSFDRLRETQYF. The chain has TRBV5-4 and TRBJ2-5; D perhaps matches TRBD1 (5 bases). With 2 bases removed from V and 4 bases from J, the gap between germline ends came to 12 bases. Per the germline V gene, CDR1 is SGHNT and CDR2 is YYREEE (reference sequence). The CDR3 covers 14 residues.

Here the CDR3 DNA reads TGTGCCAGCAGCTTGAACAGGGGGCGGGTTCGCACAGATACGCAGTATTTT. Protein: CASSLNRGRVRTDTQYF. The chain recombines TRBV5-4 with TRBJ2-3, with TRBD1 matching over 9 bases. Trimming removed 1 base from V and 1 base from J; junction bases left unmatched: 7. There are 17 residues in the CDR3. Germline V gene lookup returns CDR1 SGHNT and CDR2 YYREEE (reference sequence).

This clone was seen a handful of times. V usage is TRBV28 and J usage is TRBJ1-5; 9 bases match TRBD1. Germline lookup yields CDR1 MDHEN and CDR2 SYDVKM. This CDR3 is 12 amino acids long. The J segment lost 6 bases and the V segment lost 9 bases, leaving 3 bases of the junction unmatched. CDR3 amino acids: CASRTGAQPQHF. As DNA, the CDR3 is TGTGCCAGTCGGACAGGGGCTCAGCCCCAGCATTTT.

CDR3 residues: CASSFQSGTMSGYTF. The CDR3, as DNA: TGTGCCAGCTCATTTCAATCCGGGACAATGTCTGGCTACACCTTC. The J gene is TRBJ1-2, the V gene TRBV18; maybe TRBD1 (6 bases). With 5 bases removed from V and 7 bases from J, the gap between germline ends came to 20 bases. There are 15 residues in the CDR3. From germline, CDR1 is KGHSH and CDR2 LQKENI.

The chain is built from TRBV11-3 and TRBJ2-2; D might be TRBD2 (5 bases). There are 13 residues in the CDR3. CDR1 is SGHNT, CDR2 YENEEA, per germline. V was trimmed by 3 bases and J by 5 bases, leaving 7 bases between them. DNA of the CDR3: TGTGCCAGCAGCTTTGAGGGTACCGGGGAGCTGTTTTTT. It specifies CASSFEGTGELFF.

This chain joins TRBV2 and TRBJ1-3; D unclear. CDR3 length: 13 residues. Trimming took 4 bases from V and 2 from J, leaving 6 bases between them. In germline, CDR1 is SNHLY, CDR2 FYNNEI. The CDR3 nucleotides read TGTGCCAGCAGTGGAGGGCCTGGAAACACCATATATTTT. It is translated as CASSGGPGNTIYF.

The chain uses TRBV15 and TRBJ1-3; D not resolved. The germline gives CDR1 LNHNV, CDR2 YYDKDF (reference sequence). This CDR3 has 15 amino acids. V lost 0 bases and J 1 base, leaving 7 bases between the germline ends. Here the CDR3 reads CATSRENFSGNTIYF. CDR3 coding DNA: TGTGCCACCAGCAGAGAAAACTTTTCTGGAAACACCATATATTTT. The whole variable domain, remainder taken from reference TRBV15 and TRBJ1-3, is DAMVIQNPRYQVTQFGKPVTLSCSQTLNHNVMYWYQQKSSQAPKLLFHYYDKDFNNEADTPDNFQSRRPNTSFCFLDIRSPGLGDTAMYLCATSRENFSGNTIYFGEGSWLTVV.

The V call is TRBV7-2, the J call TRBJ2-2; TRBD2 aligns across 7 bases. The V segment lost 5 bases and the J segment 2 bases; nucleotides outside the gene matches: 5. Germline CDR1 is SGHTA and CDR2 is FQGNSA. CDR3 size: 15 residues. The CDR3 spells CASSTERGNTGELFF. The CDR3 coding sequence is TGTGCCAGCAGCACCGAGCGGGGTAACACCGGGGAGCTGTTTTTT.

V and J are TRBV7-2 and TRBJ2-1; tentatively, D is TRBD2 (5 bases). The CDR3 totals 16 residues. Looked up from germline, CDR1 is SGHTA and CDR2 is FQGNSA. V was trimmed by 1 base and J by 0 bases, leaving 10 bases between them. The CDR3 DNA sequence: TGTGCCAGCAGCTTAGAGGGCCGGGGCTCCTACAATGAGCAGTTCTTC. It is translated as CASSLEGRGSYNEQFF.

The chain has TRBV7-6 and TRBJ1-1; D not resolved. This CDR3 contains 11 residues. The germline CDR1 and CDR2 sequences are SGHVS and FNYEAQ. V lost 3 bases, J lost 5 bases, and 4 bases lay in between. CDR3 sequence reads: CASSLETEAFF. Here the CDR3 DNA reads TGTGCCAGCAGCTTGGAGACTGAAGCTTTCTTT.

This rearrangement joins TRBV10-2 to TRBJ2-7; weak D call: TRBD2 (6 bases). The CDR3 loop spans 14 amino acids. Trimming took off 4 bases at V and 3 bases at J, with 13 bases between the two ends. Per the germline V gene, CDR1 is WSHSY and CDR2 is SAAADI. CDR3 nucleotide sequence: TGCGCCAGCAGTGGGGGACTCCCCAACTACGAGCAGTACTTC. Translation: CASSGGLPNYEQYF.

This chain joins TRBV18 and TRBJ1-3; 7 bases are a match to TRBD1. This CDR3 has 16 residues. The trim removed 5 bases at V and 0 bases at J, leaving 7 bases unmatched. Per the germline V gene, CDR1 is KGHSH and CDR2 is LQKENI. DNA for the CDR3: TGTGCCAGCTCATCTGACAGGGCCATCTCTGGAAACACCATATATTTT. Translating gives CASSSDRAISGNTIYF.

The chain recombines TRBV6-5 with TRBJ2-5; D is unclear. This CDR3 is 13 amino acids long. V shed 2 bases and J shed 5 bases, with 9 bases lying between them. CDR1 and CDR2 from the germline V gene are MNHEY and SVGAGI. The DNA for the CDR3 is TGTGCCAGCAGTTACAAGTGGAGCGAGACCCAGTACTTC. Its translation is CASSYKWSETQYF.

The chain has TRBV5-4 and TRBJ2-7; D uncertain. The V end lost 6 bases, the J end lost 2 bases, and 12 bases lay between the germline ends. The CDR3 covers 13 residues. Germline V gene lookup returns CDR1 SGHNT and CDR2 YYREEE (reference sequence). CDR3 region: CASTDHRTYEQYF. CDR3 in DNA: TGTGCCAGCACAGACCACAGAACCTACGAGCAGTACTTC.

The J gene is TRBJ2-2, the V gene TRBV24-1; D is perhaps TRBD2 (6 bases). Germline CDR1 reads KGHDR; CDR2 reads SFDVKD. The germline V and J ends were trimmed by 0 bases and 4 bases, with 8 bases remaining between them. This CDR3 comprises 15 residues. In DNA, the CDR3 is TGTGCCACCAGTGATTTGAGCGGGTTCACCGGGGAGCTGTTTTTT. This translates into CATSDLSGFTGELFF.

The CDR3: CASSPGLSTDTQYF. CDR3 nucleotides: TGTGCCAGCTCACCGGGACTGAGCACAGATACGCAGTATTTT. The chain has TRBV25-1 and TRBJ2-3, with TRBD2 as a possible D gene (6 bases). Per germline, CDR1 MGHDK and CDR2 SYGVNS. The CDR3 sequence is 14 residues long. With 8 bases removed from V and 0 bases from J, the gap between germline ends came to 12 bases.

The chain links TRBV10-3 to TRBJ1-2; no clear D. V gave up 0 bases and J gave up 4 bases, with 6 bases separating them. In germline, CDR1 is ENHRY, CDR2 SYGVKD. CDR3 length equals 13 residues. The CDR3 DNA sequence: TGTGCCATCAGTGAGTCTGGGAGCTATGGCTACACCTTC. Translating it yields CAISESGSYGYTF.

Regarding this clone: This same CDR3 is encoded by further DNA sequences in the sample. This chain links TRBV5-4 with TRBJ1-3; 7 positions agree with TRBD1. Germline assignment: CDR1 SGHNT and CDR2 YYREEE (reference sequence). The CDR3 contains 13 residues. Losses at the gene ends were 4 bases for V and 4 bases for J; bases not matched to a gene: 2. Here the CDR3 reads CASSLTGGNTIYF. CDR3 DNA sequence: TGTGCCAGCAGCCTGACAGGGGGAAACACCATATATTTT.

To note about this clone: This sample includes further DNA sequences coding for the same CDR3. This sequence joins TRBV15 and TRBJ1-6; D not certain. Germline lookup yields CDR1 LNHNV and CDR2 YYDKDF (reference sequence). CDR3 size: 14 residues. V lost 0 bases and J 8 bases, leaving 8 bases between the germline ends. The CDR3 loop is CATSRDISDSPLHF. CDR3 DNA sequence: TGTGCCACCAGCAGAGATATAAGCGATTCACCCCTCCACTTT.

The chain combines TRBV21-1 with TRBJ2-3; the table's TRBD1 call for D was not verified on the DNA. TRBV21-1 is a pseudogene. CDR3 length equals 14 residues. CDR3 nucleotide sequence: TGTGCCAGCAGCAAGGTGTCAGACACAGATACGCAGTATTTT. The encoded protein is CASSKVSDTDTQYF.